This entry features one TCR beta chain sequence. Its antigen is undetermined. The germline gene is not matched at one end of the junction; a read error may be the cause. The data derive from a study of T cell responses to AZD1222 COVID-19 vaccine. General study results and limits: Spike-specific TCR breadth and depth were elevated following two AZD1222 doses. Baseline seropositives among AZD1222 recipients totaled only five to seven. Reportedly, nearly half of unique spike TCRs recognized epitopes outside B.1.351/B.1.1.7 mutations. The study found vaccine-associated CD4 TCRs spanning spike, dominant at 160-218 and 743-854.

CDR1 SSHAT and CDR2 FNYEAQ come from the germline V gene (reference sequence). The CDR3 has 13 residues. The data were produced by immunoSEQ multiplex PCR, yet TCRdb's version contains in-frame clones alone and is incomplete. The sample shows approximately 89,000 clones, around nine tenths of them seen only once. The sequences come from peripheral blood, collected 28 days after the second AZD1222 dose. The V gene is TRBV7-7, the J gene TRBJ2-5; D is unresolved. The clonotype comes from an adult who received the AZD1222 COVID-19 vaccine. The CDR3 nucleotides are TGTGCTAGCAGCCCCATCCCTCAAGAGACCCAGTACTTC. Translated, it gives CASSPIPQETQYF.